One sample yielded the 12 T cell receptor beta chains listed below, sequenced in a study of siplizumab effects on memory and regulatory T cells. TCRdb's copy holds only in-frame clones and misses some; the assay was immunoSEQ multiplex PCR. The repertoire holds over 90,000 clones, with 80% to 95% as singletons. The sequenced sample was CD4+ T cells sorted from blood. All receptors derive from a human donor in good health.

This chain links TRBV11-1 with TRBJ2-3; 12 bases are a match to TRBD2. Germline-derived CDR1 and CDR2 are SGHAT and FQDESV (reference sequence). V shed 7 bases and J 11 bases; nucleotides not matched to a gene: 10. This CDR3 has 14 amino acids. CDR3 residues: CASTLGLAGLGQYF. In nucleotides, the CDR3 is TGTGCCAGCACCCTGGGACTAGCGGGCCTAGGGCAGTATTTT. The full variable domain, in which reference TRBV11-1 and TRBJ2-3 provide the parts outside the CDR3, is EAEVAQSPRYKITEKSQAVAFWCDPISGHATLYWYRQILGQGPELLVQFQDESVVDDSQLPKDRFSAERLKGVDSTLKIQPAELGDSAMYLCASTLGLAGLGQYFGPGTRLTVL.

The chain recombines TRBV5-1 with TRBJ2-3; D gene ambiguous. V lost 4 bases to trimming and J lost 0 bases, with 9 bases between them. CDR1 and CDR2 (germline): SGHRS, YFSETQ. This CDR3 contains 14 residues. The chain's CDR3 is CASSRSISTDTQYF. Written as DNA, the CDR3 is TGCGCCAGCAGCCGTTCTATTAGCACAGATACGCAGTATTTT.

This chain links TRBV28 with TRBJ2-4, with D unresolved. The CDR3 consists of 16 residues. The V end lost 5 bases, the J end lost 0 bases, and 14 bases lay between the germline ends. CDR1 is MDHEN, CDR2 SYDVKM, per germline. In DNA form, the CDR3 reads TGTGCCAGCAGTCCCCGGGTGGCTCTAGCCAAAAACATTCAGTACTTC. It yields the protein CASSPRVALAKNIQYF.

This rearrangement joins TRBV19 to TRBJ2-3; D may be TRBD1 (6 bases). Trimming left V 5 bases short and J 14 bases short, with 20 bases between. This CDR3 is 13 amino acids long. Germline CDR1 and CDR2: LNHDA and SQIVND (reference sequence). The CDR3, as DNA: TGTGCCAGTAGTTTCCTAGGACAGTCCGGGTCGTATTTT. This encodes CASSFLGQSGSYF.

This CDR3 reads CSARGGGKLFF. CDR3 DNA sequence: TGCAGTGCTAGGGGAGGGGGAAAACTGTTTTTT. V and J are TRBV20-1 and TRBJ1-4, with D possibly being TRBD1 (6 bases). V was cut by 3 bases and J by 10 bases, with 9 bases left in between. The CDR3 length is 11 residues. CDR1 DFQATT and CDR2 SNEGSKA come from the germline V gene (reference sequence).

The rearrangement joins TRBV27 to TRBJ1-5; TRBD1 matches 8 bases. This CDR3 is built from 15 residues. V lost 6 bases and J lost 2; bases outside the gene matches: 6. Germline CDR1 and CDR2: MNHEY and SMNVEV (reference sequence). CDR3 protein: CASSHDRGRNQPQHF. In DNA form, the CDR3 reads TGTGCCAGCAGCCATGACAGGGGTCGCAATCAGCCCCAGCATTTT.

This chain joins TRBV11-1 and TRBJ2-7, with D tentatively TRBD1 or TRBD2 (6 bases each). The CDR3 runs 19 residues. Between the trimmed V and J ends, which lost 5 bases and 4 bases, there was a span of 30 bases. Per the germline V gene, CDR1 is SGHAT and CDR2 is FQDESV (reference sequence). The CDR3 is CASSPLRRWEAGVRYEQYF. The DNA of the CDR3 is TGTGCCAGCAGCCCCCTCCGGCGTTGGGAGGCAGGGGTGAGGTACGAGCAGTACTTC.

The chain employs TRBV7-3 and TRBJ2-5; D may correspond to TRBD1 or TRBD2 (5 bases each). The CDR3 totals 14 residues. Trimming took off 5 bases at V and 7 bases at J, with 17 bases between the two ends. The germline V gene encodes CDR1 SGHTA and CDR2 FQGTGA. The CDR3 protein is CASSPRDGEGTQYF. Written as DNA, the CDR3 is TGTGCCAGCAGCCCAAGGGACGGAGAAGGGACCCAGTACTTC.

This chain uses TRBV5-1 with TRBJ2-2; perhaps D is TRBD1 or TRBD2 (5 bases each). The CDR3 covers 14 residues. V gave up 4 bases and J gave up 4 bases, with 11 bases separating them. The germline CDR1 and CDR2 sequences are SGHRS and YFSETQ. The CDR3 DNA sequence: TGCGCCAGCAGCGGGGACCTACCCACCGGGGAGCTGTTTTTT. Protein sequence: CASSGDLPTGELFF.

The DNA for the CDR3 is TGTGCCAGCAGCTCGGACGGGGGCAGCACAGATACGCAGTATTTT. Protein: CASSSDGGSTDTQYF. The gene calls are TRBV7-9 and TRBJ2-3; D is tentatively TRBD1 or TRBD2 (6 bases each). With 4 bases removed from V and 0 bases from J, the gap between germline ends came to 11 bases. Germline V gene lookup returns CDR1 SEHNR and CDR2 FQNEAQ (reference sequence). This CDR3 spans 15 amino acids.

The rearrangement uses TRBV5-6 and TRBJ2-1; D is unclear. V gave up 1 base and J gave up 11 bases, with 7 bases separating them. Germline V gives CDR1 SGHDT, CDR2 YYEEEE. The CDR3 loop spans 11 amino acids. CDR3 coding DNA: TGTGCCAGCAGCTTGTCGAGGAAGCAGTTCTTC. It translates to CASSLSRKQFF.

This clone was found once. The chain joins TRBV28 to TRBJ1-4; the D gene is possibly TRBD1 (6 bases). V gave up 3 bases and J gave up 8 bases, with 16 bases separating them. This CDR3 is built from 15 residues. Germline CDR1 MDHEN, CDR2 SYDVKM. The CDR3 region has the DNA TGTGCCAGCAGTTTCCTAGGCAGGGGAGACGAAAAACTGTTTTTT. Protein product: CASSFLGRGDEKLFF. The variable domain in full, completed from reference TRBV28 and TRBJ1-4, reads DVKVTQSSRYLVKRTGEKVFLECVQDMDHENMFWYRQDPGLGLRLIYFSYDVKMKEKGDIPEGYSVSREKKERFSLILESASTNQTSMYLCASSFLGRGDEKLFFGSGTQLSVL.